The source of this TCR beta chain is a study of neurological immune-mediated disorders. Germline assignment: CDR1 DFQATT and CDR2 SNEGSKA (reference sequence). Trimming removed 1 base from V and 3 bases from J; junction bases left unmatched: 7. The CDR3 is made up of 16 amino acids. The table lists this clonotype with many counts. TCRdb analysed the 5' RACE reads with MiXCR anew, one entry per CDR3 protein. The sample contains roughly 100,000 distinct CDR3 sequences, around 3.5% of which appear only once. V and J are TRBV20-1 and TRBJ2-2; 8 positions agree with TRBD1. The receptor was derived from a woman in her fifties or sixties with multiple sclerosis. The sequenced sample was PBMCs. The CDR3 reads CSARGSGGADTGELFF. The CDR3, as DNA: TGCAGTGCTAGAGGCTCAGGGGGCGCGGACACCGGGGAGCTGTTTTTT.